The clone carrying this T cell receptor (beta chain) was observed a single time. Its specificity is not known. This sample is part of a study of T cells in Graves' hyperthyroidism and ophthalmopathy. Study observations and caveats: Ophthalmopathy was separated from stable hyperthyroidism by a 13 V-J model.

CDR1 MNHNY and CDR2 SVGAGI come from the germline V gene (reference sequence). This CDR3 spans 11 amino acids. Losses at the gene ends were 6 bases for V and 12 bases for J; bases not matched to a gene: 8. Exclusion of patients followed from uncontrolled infection, other autoimmune disease, pregnancy or lactation. Authors of the study amplified TCR beta CDR3 regions from RNA transcripts. The HTBI set primed first-round TCR CDR3 RT-PCR. In TCRdb, the multiplex PCR reads were re-called with MiXCR into one record per CDR3 protein. The data contain fewer than 45,000 distinct CDR3 sequences, less than 50% of them singletons.

The sequenced material came from blood. The V and J genes are TRBV6-6 and TRBJ2-7, with 7 bases matching TRBD1. The sequence was obtained from a woman aged 50 to 65 with Graves' hyperthyroidism that later progressed to Graves' ophthalmopathy. The CDR3 sequence: CASSPGQKMYF. Written as DNA, the CDR3 is TGTGCCAGCAGCCCGGGACAGAAAATGTACTTC.